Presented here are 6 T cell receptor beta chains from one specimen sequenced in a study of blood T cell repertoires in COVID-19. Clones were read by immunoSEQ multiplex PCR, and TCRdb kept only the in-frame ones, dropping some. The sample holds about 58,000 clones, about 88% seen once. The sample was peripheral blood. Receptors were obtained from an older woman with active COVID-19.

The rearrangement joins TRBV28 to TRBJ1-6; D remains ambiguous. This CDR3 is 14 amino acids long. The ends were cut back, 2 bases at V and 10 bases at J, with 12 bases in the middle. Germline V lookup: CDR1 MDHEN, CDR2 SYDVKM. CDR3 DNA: TGTGCCAGCAGTTTAGGGCCCCAGAGATCACCCCTCCACTTT. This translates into CASSLGPQRSPLHF.

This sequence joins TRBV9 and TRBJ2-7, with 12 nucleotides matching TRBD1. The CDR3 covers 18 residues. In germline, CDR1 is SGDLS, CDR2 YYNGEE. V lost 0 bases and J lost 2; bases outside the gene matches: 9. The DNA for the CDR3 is TGTGCCAGCAGCGTAGGCGGGACAGGGGGCGCGAATCCCTACGAGCAGTACTTC. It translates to CASSVGGTGGANPYEQYF.

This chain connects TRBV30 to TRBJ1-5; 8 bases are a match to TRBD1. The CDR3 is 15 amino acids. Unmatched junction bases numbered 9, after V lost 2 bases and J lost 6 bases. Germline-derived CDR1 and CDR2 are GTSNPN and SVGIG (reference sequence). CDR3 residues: CAWSPGQAGGQPQHF. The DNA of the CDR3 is TGTGCCTGGAGTCCGGGACAGGCAGGAGGTCAGCCCCAGCATTTT.

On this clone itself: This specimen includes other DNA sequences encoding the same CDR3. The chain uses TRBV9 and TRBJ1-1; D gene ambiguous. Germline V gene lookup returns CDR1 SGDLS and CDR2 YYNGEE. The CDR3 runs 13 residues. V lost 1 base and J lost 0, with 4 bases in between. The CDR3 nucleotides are TGTGCCAGCAGCGTAACTGTGAACACTGAAGCTTTCTTT. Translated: CASSVTVNTEAFF.

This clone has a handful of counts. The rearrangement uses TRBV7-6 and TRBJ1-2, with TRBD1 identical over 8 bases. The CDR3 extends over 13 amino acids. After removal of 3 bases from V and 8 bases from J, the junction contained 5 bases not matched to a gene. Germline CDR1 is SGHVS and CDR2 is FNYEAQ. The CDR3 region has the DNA TGTGCCAGCAGCTTCAACAGGGGGAAGGGCTACACCTTC. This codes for CASSFNRGKGYTF.

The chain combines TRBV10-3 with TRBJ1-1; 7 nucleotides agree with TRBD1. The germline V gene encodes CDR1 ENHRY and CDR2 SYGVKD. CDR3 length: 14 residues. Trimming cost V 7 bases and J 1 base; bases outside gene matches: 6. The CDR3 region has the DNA TGTGCCATCACCGGGGGACAGCCGAACACTGAAGCTTTCTTT. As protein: CAITGGQPNTEAFF.